The table lists the clone carrying this T cell receptor (beta chain) with a count of one. Antigen unknown. Germline V gene lookup returns CDR1 LNHDA and CDR2 SQIVND (reference sequence). This CDR3 has 17 amino acids. V was trimmed by 6 bases and J by 6 bases, leaving 27 bases between them. This record belongs to a study of T cell responses to AZD1222 COVID-19 vaccine. Study findings and constraints: After the peak T cell response, and only then, were repertoires sampled.

Sequenced by immunoSEQ multiplex PCR; TCRdb stores in-frame clones only, minus some. Among around 110,000 clones listed, 90% to 95% were seen once. The gene calls are TRBV19 and TRBJ2-7; a weak D match, TRBD2 (6 bases). The sequence derives from an adult in good health. The sample in question was peripheral blood, obtained on day 0 of AZD1222 vaccination. CDR3 in amino acids: CASSIDSSGGSRGEQYF. Written as DNA, the CDR3 is TGTGCCAGTAGCATCGACTCATCCGGAGGCTCGCGGGGCGAGCAGTACTTC.